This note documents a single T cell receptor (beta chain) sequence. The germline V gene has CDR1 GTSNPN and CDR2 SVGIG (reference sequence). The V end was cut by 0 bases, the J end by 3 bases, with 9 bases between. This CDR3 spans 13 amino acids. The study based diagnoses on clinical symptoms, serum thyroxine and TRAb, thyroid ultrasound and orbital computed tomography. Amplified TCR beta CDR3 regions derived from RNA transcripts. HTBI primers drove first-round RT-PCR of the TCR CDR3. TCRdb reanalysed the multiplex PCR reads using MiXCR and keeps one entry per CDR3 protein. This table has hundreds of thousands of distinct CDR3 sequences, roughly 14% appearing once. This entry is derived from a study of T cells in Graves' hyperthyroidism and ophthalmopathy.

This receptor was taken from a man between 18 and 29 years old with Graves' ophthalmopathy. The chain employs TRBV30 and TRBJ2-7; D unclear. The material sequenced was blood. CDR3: CAWSVQGGYEQYF. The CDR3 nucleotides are TGTGCCTGGAGTGTCCAAGGCGGCTACGAGCAGTACTTC.